The entry that follows covers one TCR beta chain sequence. This table comes from immunoSEQ multiplex PCR, and its TCRdb copy is limited to in-frame clones, with some not included. The data hold about 370,000 clones, with roughly nine tenths observed a single time. This sample was taken from a study of blood T cell repertoires in COVID-19. The ends were cut back, 8 bases at V and 3 bases at J, with 16 bases in the middle. Per the germline V gene, CDR1 is SNHLY and CDR2 is FYNNEI. The CDR3 length is 14 residues. The TCR was taken from a man between 18 and 35 years old who had recovered from COVID-19. What was sequenced was PBMCs or T cells enriched from blood (not recorded which). This sequence joins TRBV2 and TRBJ2-5; TRBD2 might be the D (5 bases). In DNA, the CDR3 is TGTGCCAGCCAGGACTCCTATCTCGAAGAGACCCAGTACTTC. Translated, it gives CASQDSYLEETQYF.